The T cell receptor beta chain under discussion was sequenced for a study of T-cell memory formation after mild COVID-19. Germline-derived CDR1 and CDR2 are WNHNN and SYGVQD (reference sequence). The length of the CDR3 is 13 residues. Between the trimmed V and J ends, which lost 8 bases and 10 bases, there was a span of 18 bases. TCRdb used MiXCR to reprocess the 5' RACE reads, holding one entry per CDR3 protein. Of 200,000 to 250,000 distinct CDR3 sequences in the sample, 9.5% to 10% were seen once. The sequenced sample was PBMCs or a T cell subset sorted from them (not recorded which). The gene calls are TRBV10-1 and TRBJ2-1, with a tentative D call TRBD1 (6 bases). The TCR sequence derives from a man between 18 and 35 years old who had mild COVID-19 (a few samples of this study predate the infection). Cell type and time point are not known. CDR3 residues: CASPLGARPEQFF. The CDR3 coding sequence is TGCGCCAGCCCCCTGGGGGCGAGGCCCGAGCAGTTCTTC.